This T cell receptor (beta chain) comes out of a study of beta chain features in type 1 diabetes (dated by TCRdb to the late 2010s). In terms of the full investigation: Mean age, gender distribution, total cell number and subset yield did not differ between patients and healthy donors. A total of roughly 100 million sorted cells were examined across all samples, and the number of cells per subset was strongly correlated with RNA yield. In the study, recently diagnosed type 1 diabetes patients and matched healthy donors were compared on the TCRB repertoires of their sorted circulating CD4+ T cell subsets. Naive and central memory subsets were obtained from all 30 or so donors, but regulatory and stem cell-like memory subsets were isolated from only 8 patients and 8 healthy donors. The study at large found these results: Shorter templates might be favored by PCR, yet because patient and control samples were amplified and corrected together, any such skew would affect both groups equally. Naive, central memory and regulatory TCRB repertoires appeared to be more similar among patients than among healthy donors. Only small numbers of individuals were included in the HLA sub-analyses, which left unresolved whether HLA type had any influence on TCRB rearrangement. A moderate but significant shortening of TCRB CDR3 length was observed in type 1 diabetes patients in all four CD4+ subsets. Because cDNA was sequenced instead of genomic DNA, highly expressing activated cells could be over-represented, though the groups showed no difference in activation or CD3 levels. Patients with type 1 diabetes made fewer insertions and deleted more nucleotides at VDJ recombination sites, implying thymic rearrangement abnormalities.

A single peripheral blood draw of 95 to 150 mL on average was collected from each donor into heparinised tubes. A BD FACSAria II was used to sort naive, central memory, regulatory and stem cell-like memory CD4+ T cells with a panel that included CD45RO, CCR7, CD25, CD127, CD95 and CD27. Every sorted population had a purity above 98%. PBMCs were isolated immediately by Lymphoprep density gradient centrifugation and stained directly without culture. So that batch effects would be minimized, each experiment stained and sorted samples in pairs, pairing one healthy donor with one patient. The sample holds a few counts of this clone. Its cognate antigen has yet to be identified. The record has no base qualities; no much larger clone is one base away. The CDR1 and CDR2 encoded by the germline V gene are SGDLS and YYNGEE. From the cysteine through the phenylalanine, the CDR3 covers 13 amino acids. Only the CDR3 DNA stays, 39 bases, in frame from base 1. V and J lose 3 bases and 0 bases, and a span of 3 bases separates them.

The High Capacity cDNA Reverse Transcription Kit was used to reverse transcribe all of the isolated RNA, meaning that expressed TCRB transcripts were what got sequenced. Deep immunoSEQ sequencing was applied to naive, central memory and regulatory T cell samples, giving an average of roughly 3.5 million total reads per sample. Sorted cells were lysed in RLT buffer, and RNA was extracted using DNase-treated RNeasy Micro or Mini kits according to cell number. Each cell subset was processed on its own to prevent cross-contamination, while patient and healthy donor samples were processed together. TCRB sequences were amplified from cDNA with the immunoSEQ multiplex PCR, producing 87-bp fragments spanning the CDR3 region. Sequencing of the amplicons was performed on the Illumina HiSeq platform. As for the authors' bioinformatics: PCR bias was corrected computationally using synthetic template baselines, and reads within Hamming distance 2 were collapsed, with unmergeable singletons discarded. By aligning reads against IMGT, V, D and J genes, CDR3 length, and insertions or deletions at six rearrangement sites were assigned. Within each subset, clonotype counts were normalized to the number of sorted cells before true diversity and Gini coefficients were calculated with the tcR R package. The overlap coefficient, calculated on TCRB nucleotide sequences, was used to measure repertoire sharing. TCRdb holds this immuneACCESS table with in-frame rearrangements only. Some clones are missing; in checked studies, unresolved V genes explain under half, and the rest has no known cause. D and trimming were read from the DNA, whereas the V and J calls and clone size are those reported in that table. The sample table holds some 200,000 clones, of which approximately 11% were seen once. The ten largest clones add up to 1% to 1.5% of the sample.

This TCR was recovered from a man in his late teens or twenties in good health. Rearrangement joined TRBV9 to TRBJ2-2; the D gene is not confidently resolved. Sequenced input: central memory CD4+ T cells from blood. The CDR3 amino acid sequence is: CASSGSNTGELFF. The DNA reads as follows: TGTGCCAGCAGCGGATCGAACACCGGGGAGCTGTTTTTT.